The next 4 T cell receptor beta chains were all read from a single sample in a study of blood T cells in healthy people across ages. A second PCR, run for about 7 to 11 cycles, used a sample-barcoded 5' primer plus a J-beta primer mix. MiXCR, run by TCRdb on the 5' RACE reads, gives a single entry per CDR3 protein. The repertoire holds around 800,000 distinct CDR3 sequences, with about 47% as singletons. Sequences were obtained from blood. The receptors derive from an elderly man in good health.

The rearrangement joins TRBV7-2 to TRBJ2-2, with D unresolved. CDR1 is SGHTA and CDR2 is FQGNSA in the germline V gene. This CDR3 has 14 amino acids. Trimming stripped 2 bases from V and 4 bases from J, with 8 bases between. The CDR3 DNA is TGTGCCAGCAGCTTATTAGTCAGCACCGGGGAGCTGTTTTTT. As protein: CASSLLVSTGELFF.

This chain joins TRBV28 and TRBJ2-6, with D possibly matching TRBD1 (5 bases). CDR3 size: 16 residues. The germline V gene has CDR1 MDHEN and CDR2 SYDVKM. Trimming pared 6 bases from V and 1 base from J, leaving 13 bases between. CDR3 region: CASSHRIQSGANVLTF. The CDR3 nucleotides read TGTGCCAGCAGCCACAGGATACAGTCTGGGGCCAACGTCCTGACTTTC.

This clonotype was seen more than once but under ten times. This sequence joins TRBV29-1 and TRBJ1-2; the D is unclear. This CDR3 spans 12 amino acids. Germline V gene lookup returns CDR1 SQVTM and CDR2 ANQGSEA. Trimming removed 6 bases at V and 0 bases at J, with 8 bases between. Here the CDR3 DNA reads TGCAGCGTCCCAGTGCCTAACTATGGCTACACCTTC. Protein: CSVPVPNYGYTF.

The V and J genes are TRBV20-1 and TRBJ2-3; D may match TRBD1 or TRBD2 (5 bases each). Germline V lookup: CDR1 DFQATT, CDR2 SNEGSKA (reference sequence). Deletions cut 1 base from V and 2 bases from J, with 19 bases between. The CDR3 covers 17 residues. CDR3 residues: CSARGPPGTGNTDTQYF. In DNA form, the CDR3 reads TGCAGTGCTAGAGGCCCTCCCGGGACGGGCAACACAGATACGCAGTATTTT.